This T cell receptor beta chain was retrieved from a study of blood T cell repertoires in COVID-19. The repertoire was sequenced with immunoSEQ multiplex PCR; TCRdb's copy has only in-frame clones and lacks some. In the table there are more than 70,000 clones, approximately 86% of which are singletons. The germline gives CDR1 MNHEY, CDR2 SVGAGI. The CDR3 extends over 14 amino acids. V lost 8 bases to trimming and J lost 2 bases; unmatched junction nucleotides: 9. The material sequenced was peripheral blood. The source is an elderly woman with acute or convalescent COVID-19. The chain couples TRBV6-5 to TRBJ2-7; 7 bases align to TRBD1. The CDR3 loop is CASGSWDRAYEQYF. The CDR3 bases are TGTGCCAGCGGCTCATGGGACAGAGCCTACGAGCAGTACTTC.